This entry features one TCR beta chain sequence. Its antigen is not yet known. This clone may be a read error of a much larger clone one base away. RNA from unsorted whole blood was extracted with TRIzol reagent, and germline DNA was obtained with the DNeasy Blood & Tissue kit. Patients had chronic HBV infection and were treatment-naive at sampling. About 3.7 milliliters of peripheral blood were collected into K2EDTA tubes before surgery. This record comes from a study of tumor-infiltrating lymphocytes in primary liver carcinoma (dated by TCRdb to the late 2010s). Study-wide context: Between November 2015 and early 2016, roughly five patients in China with histopathologically diagnosed primary liver carcinoma had their tumors surgically resected. The five patients had tumors of stage T1-T3 N0M0, with maximum diameters ranging from roughly 4.2 to 10 cm. Each sample produced roughly 3.65 to 7.5 million productive TCRbeta reads, and read depth showed no significant difference between tissue types. For each liver tumor, the study sampled five regions along with adjacent normal tissue and blood, and applied TCRbeta repertoire sequencing, expression microarrays and whole-exome sequencing. Repertoires from technical replicates were highly reproducible, with mean shared-clone rates about 0.91 and correlation coefficients above 0.95. A total of roughly 35 specimens from 5 patients, comprising approximately 25 tumor regions, 5 adjacent noncancerous liver tissues and 5 peripheral blood samples, were covered by TCRbeta repertoire sequencing. Hepatocellular carcinoma (four) or combined HCC and intrahepatic cholangiocarcinoma (one) was present in the five patients, who were three men and two women aged 30 to 69 years.

Using a constant-region primer and ProtoScript II reverse transcriptase, TCRbeta-specific cDNA was reverse-transcribed from 400 to 550 ng total RNA. TCRbeta libraries were built with three nested multiplex PCR rounds, a slightly modified ARM-PCR procedure. Each of the first two PCR rounds ran for about 10 cycles and used multiplex TRBV1-TRBV30 forward primers together with a Cbeta reverse primer. Sample barcodes and Illumina adapters were added in a final 25-cycle PCR with Deep VentR polymerase. Before sequencing, amplicons of 200-500 bp were gel-purified using a QIAquick gel extraction kit. An Illumina HiSeq 2500 was used to sequence the TCRbeta amplicons with 250-bp paired-end reads. The paper's data handling went like this. Trimmomatic v0.33 was used to quality-trim the reads, and FLASH v1.2.11 was used to merge paired reads so that full CDR3 sequences could be recovered. V, D and J germline segments were assigned to the rearranged TCRbeta sequences by MiGEC v1.2.1b. Clonotype statistics and Shannon-Wiener diversity indices were computed with VDJtools v1.0.0. To reduce sampling bias, subsequent analyses other than the diversity analysis used only the 250 most abundant clonotypes in each sample. TCRdb reworked the public reads: Q25 trimming with fastp, MiXCR clone assembly, productive beta chains retained. Each entry merges the rows of one CDR3 protein and shows their most common DNA and genes. For this entry, the V and J calls and clone size follow TCRdb and not the study's own pipeline. This sample is represented by about 330,000 distinct CDR3 sequences; about 61% of them were singletons. Under 8.5% of the sample is in the top ten clones.

Germline trimming amounts to 4 bases on V and 5 bases on J, with 8 as the count of junction bases outside the gene matches. Taken from cysteine to phenylalanine, the CDR3 has 15 residues. Kept here is only the CDR3 DNA, which spans 45 bases and is read in frame from base 1. CDR1 and CDR2 are drawn from the germline V gene: ENHRY, SYGVKD. Results and caveats for the whole study, not just this receptor: The top 250 clones made up a significantly larger repertoire fraction in tumors than in blood (p = 0.039). Comparison of CD4+ and CD8+ T cell repertoires was precluded by the use of bulk unsorted samples. Because sequencing covered only the TCR beta chain and unpaired alpha chains were not captured, true repertoire diversity is likely underestimated. Repertoire overlap was higher between tumor regions (mean roughly 35%) than tumor-adjacent (17%) or tumor-blood (approximately 14%) pairs, consistent with antigen-driven expansion. The study included only four to six patients, and the authors note findings should be validated in a larger study.

The rearrangement joined TRBV10-3 to TRBJ2-1; TRBD2 aligns with 7 central bases. The origin of this receptor is a man aged 35 to 55 with primary liver carcinoma and hepatitis B virus infection. Sequencing was performed on peripheral blood. Here the CDR3 is given as CAISVGPAGNNEQFF. In nucleotide form, the sequence is TGTGCCATCAGTGTTGGGCCAGCGGGAAACAATGAGCAGTTCTTC.